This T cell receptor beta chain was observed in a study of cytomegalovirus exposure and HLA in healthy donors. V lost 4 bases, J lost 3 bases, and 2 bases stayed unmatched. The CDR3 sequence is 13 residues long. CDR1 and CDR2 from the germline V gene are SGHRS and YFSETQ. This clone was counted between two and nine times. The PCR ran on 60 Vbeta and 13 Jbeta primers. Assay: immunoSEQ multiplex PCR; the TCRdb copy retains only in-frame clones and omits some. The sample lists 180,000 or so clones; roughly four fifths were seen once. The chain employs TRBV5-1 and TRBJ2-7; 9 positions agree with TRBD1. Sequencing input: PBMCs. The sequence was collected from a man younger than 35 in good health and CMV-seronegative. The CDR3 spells CASSRQGDYEQYF. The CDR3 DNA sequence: TGCGCCAGCAGCCGACAGGGGGACTACGAGCAGTACTTC.